The subject of this entry is one TCR beta chain. The data are from a study of T cells in Graves' hyperthyroidism and ophthalmopathy. Germline V gives CDR1 SGHTA, CDR2 FQGNSA. The CDR3 totals 13 residues. Trimming stripped 4 bases from V and 6 bases from J, with 13 bases between. The CDR3 regions of TCR beta were amplified from RNA transcripts. RT-PCR in the first round (using the HTBI primer set) targeted the TCR CDR3. TCRdb ran MiXCR on the multiplex PCR reads and lists one entry per CDR3 protein. The table includes 300,000 or so distinct CDR3 sequences, about 20% detected once. Diagnosis relied on clinical symptoms, serum thyroxine and TRAb, thyroid ultrasound and orbital computed tomography.

The source material was blood. The chain joins TRBV7-2 to TRBJ2-7; no reliable D call. The clonotype comes from a woman aged 50 to 60 with Graves' hyperthyroidism. The CDR3 is CASSSRIDREQYV. In DNA, the CDR3 is TGTGCCAGCAGCTCCAGGATTGATCGCGAGCAGTACGTC.